This entry concerns a single T cell receptor (beta chain). Its antigen is still unknown. This CDR3 spans 13 amino acids. Germline CDR1 SGDLS, CDR2 YYNGEE. The V segment lost 3 bases and the J segment 8 bases; nucleotides outside the gene matches: 4. Data came from immunoSEQ multiplex PCR; TCRdb stores just in-frame clones and leaves some out. The data show some 150,000 clones, under 95% seen once. This specimen comes from a study of T cell responses to AZD1222 COVID-19 vaccine. Study-wide results and caveats: Recipients of two AZD1222 doses showed rising Spike-specific TCR breadth and depth. Per reports, nearly half of all spike-specific TCRs target regions that are unmutated in variants. CD4 TCRs linked to vaccination spanned spike, dominating at 160-218 and 743-854. At study baseline, merely six AZD1222 recipients were seropositive.

The sequence was collected from an adult in good health. Sample: peripheral blood, taken on day 0 of MenACWY control vaccination. The V call is TRBV9, the J call TRBJ1-2, with 10 bases aligning to TRBD1. The CDR3 bases are TGTGCCAGCAGCGCCGGGACAGGGGTCGGCTACACCTTC. Its translation: CASSAGTGVGYTF.